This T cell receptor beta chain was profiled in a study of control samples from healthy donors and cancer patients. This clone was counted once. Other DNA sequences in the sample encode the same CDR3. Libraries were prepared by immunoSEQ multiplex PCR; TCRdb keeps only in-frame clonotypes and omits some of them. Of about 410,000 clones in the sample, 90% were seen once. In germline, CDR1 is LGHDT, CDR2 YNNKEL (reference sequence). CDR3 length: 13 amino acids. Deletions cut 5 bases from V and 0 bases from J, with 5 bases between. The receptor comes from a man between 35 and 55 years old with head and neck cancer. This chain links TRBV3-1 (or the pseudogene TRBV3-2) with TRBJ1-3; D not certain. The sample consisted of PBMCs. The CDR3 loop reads CASSLSSGNTIYF. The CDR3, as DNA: TGTGCCAGCAGCTTGAGCTCTGGAAACACCATATATTTT.